A single TCR beta chain is shown here with its context. Its target is not known. The source of the sample is a study of cytomegalovirus exposure and HLA in healthy donors. Broader study findings: Later, an analysis showed that TCR beta chains associated with HLA were more clonally expanded than others that were equally common.

With 60 Vbeta and 13 Jbeta primers, the PCR was carried out. Method: immunoSEQ multiplex PCR; TCRdb's copy keeps in-frame clones and lacks some. Among around 300,000 clones, 80% to 90% were seen once, and the ten largest hold roughly 2%. This CDR3 has 19 amino acids. V dropped 5 bases and J dropped 2; count of bases not matched to a gene: 18. Germline assignment: CDR1 SGHAT and CDR2 FQNNGV. This rearrangement joins TRBV11-2 to TRBJ2-4; 7 nucleotides agree with TRBD2. The clonotype was recovered from a woman aged 40 to 50 in good health and CMV-seropositive. Specimen: PBMCs. CDR3 region: CASSPEPGTKVVSKNIQYF. The CDR3 region has the DNA TGTGCCAGCAGCCCGGAACCCGGGACTAAAGTTGTGTCCAAAAACATTCAGTACTTC.